One and the same sample provided the 10 T cell receptor beta chains below, sequenced in a study of beta chain features in type 1 diabetes. The study reverse transcribed the entire isolated RNA, so it sequenced expressed TCRB transcripts. Assay used: immunoSEQ multiplex PCR; TCRdb lists only in-frame clones, some missing. This sample has hundreds of thousands of clones, with around a sixth found just once. Sequencing was carried out using naive CD4+ T cells from blood. The source of these receptors is a man aged 18 to 30 in good health.

There are a few counts of this clone. The V call is TRBV15, the J call TRBJ1-2, with D possibly being TRBD1 (5 bases). Germline CDR1 LNHNV, CDR2 YYDKDF (reference sequence). The V end lost 0 bases, the J end lost 7 bases, and 15 bases lay between the germline ends. This CDR3 comprises 15 residues. CDR3 sequence (DNA): TGTGCCACCAGCAGAGATCGTGGGGCATTAGGTGGCTACACCTTC. Amino acid sequence: CATSRDRGALGGYTF.

This chain connects TRBV7-2 to TRBJ2-3; TRBD1 is a possible D gene (6 bases). This CDR3 region has 16 residues. From germline, CDR1 is SGHTA and CDR2 FQGNSA. Trimming left V 0 bases short and J 2 bases short, with 12 bases between. CDR3 sequence reads: CASSLAGTLDTDTQYF. The DNA of the CDR3 is TGTGCCAGCAGCTTAGCGGGGACACTAGACACAGATACGCAGTATTTT.

This chain connects TRBV7-6 to TRBJ2-5; D is perhaps TRBD2 (5 bases). The CDR3 is 14 amino acids. Germline CDR1 SGHVS, CDR2 FNYEAQ. V was clipped by 6 bases and J by 5 bases, with 16 bases between them. As DNA, the CDR3 is TGTGCCAGCAGTTCTCCTCGGTCGGGGGAGACCCAGTACTTC. Its translation: CASSSPRSGETQYF.

CDR3 in amino acids: CASSQESTVLYGYTF. CDR3 nucleotide sequence: TGTGCCAGCAGCCAAGAAAGTACGGTGCTCTATGGCTACACCTTC. The chain joins TRBV14 to TRBJ1-2; D uncertain. The CDR3 has 15 residues. Germline V gene data show CDR1 as SGHDN and CDR2 as FVKESK. The ends were cut back, 0 bases at V and 4 bases at J, with 12 bases in the middle.

The rearrangement uses TRBV4-1 and TRBJ2-2; D possibly corresponds to TRBD1 (6 bases). The CDR3 covers 15 residues. The germline gives CDR1 MGHRA, CDR2 YSYEKL. Trimming cost V 4 bases and J 4 bases, with 13 bases left between them. The CDR3 region is CASSPQGPGTGELFF. The CDR3 nucleotides read TGCGCCAGCAGCCCACAGGGTCCGGGCACCGGGGAGCTGTTTTTT.

In this sample, this clone turned up a few times. The CDR3 protein is CASSPSDRGDGNEKLFF. CDR3 DNA: TGTGCCAGCTCACCATCGGACAGGGGGGATGGTAATGAAAAACTGTTTTTT. V gene TRBV18 combines with J gene TRBJ1-4; the match to TRBD1 covers 10 bases. The CDR3 is 17 residues long. The V segment lost 2 bases and the J segment 4 bases; nucleotides outside the gene matches: 7. Per the germline V gene, CDR1 is KGHSH and CDR2 is LQKENI.

The chain couples TRBV6-5 to TRBJ2-1, with D possibly matching TRBD1 (5 bases). Germline-derived CDR1 and CDR2 are MNHEY and SVGAGI. The CDR3 length is 14 residues. Deletions cut 2 bases from V and 7 bases from J, with 12 bases between. CDR3 sequence: CASSYKGPTNEQFF. CDR3 nucleotides: TGTGCCAGCAGTTACAAGGGGCCGACTAATGAGCAGTTCTTC.

The genes are TRBV4-3 and TRBJ1-1; weak D call: TRBD1 (5 bases). The germline gives CDR1 LGHNA, CDR2 YSLEER. The V end lost 1 base, the J end lost 1 base, and 16 bases lay between the germline ends. The CDR3 consists of 17 residues. CDR3 coding DNA: TGCGCCAGCAGCCAAGTTTCATCTCGGGGGAGGAACACTGAAGCTTTCTTT. Residues: CASSQVSSRGRNTEAFF.

The chain recombines TRBV7-9 with TRBJ2-7; no clear D. The V gene lost 0 bases and the J gene lost 6 bases, with 6 bases spanning the gap. CDR1 is SEHNR, CDR2 FQNEAQ, per germline (reference sequence). The CDR3 has 12 amino acids. CDR3 amino acids: CASSLARLEQYF. The DNA for the CDR3 is TGTGCCAGCAGCTTAGCGAGGCTCGAGCAGTACTTC.

The chain combines TRBV11-2 with TRBJ2-3, with no clear D. Germline values: CDR1 SGHAT, CDR2 FQNNGV. The CDR3 consists of 13 residues. V was shortened by 0 bases and J by 14 bases, with 15 bases between the two germline ends. For the CDR3, the DNA is TGTGCCAGCAGCTTAGAGGCGGTACCTAGGAGGTATTTT. Protein product: CASSLEAVPRRYF.